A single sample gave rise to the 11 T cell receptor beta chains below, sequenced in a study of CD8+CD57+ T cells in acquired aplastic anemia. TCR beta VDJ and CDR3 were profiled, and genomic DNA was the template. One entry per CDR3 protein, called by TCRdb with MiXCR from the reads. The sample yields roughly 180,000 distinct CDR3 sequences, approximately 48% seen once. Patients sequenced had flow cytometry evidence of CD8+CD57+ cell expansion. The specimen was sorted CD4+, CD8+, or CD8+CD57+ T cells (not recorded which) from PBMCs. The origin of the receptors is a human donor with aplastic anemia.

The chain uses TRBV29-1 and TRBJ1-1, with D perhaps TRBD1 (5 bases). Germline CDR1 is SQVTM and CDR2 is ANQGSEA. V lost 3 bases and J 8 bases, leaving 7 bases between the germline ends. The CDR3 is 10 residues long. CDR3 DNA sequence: TGCAGCGTTGAGGGGCGGGAAGCTTTCTTT. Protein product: CSVEGREAFF. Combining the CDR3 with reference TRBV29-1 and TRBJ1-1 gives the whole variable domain SAVISQKPSRDICQRGTSLTIQCQVDSQVTMMFWYRQQPGQSLTLIATANQGSEATYESGFVIDKFPISRPNLTFSTLTVSNMSPEDSSIYLCSVEGREAFFGQGTRLTVV.

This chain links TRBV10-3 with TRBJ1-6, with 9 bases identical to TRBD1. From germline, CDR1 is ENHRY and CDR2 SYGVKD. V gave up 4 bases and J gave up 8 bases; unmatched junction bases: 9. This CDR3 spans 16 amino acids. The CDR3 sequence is CAISGLGTGKDSPLHF. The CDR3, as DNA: TGTGCCATCAGTGGACTAGGGACAGGGAAGGATTCACCCCTCCACTTT.

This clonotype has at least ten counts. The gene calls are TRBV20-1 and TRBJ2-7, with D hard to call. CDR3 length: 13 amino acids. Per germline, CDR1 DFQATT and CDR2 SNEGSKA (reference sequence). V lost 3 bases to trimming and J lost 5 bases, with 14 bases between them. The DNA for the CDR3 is TGCAGTGCTAGTAACCCCATCAAAAACGAGCAGTACTTC. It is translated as CSASNPIKNEQYF.

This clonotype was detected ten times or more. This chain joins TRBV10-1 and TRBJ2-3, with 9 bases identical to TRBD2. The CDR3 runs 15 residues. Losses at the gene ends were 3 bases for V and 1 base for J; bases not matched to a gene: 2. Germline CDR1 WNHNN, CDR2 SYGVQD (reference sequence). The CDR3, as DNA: TGCGCCAGCAGTGATAGCGGGGGACGCACAGATACGCAGTATTTT. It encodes CASSDSGGRTDTQYF.

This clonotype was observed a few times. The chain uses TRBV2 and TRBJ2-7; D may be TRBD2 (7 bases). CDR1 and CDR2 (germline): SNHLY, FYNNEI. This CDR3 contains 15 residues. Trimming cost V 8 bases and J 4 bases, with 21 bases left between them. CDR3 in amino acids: CASSPPDAGAYEQYF. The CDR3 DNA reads TGTGCCAGCTCACCCCCGGACGCGGGGGCATACGAGCAGTACTTC. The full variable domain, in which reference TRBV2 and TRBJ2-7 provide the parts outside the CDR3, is EPEVTQTPSHQVTQMGQEVILRCVPISNHLYFYWYRQILGQKVEFLVSFYNNEISEKSEIFDDQFSVERPDGSNFTLKIRSTKLEDSAMYFCASSPPDAGAYEQYFGPGTRLTVT.

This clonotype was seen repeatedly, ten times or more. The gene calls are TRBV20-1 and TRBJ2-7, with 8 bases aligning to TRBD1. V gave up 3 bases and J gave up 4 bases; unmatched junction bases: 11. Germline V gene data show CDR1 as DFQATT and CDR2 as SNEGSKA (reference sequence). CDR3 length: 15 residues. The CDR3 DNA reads TGCAGTGCTAGCCCCCTGGACAGGGATGGGTACGAGCAGTACTTC. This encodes CSASPLDRDGYEQYF.

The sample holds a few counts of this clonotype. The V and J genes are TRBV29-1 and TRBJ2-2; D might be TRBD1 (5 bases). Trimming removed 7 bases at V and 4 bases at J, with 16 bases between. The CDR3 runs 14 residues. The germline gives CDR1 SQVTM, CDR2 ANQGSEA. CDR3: CSAGLGRGTGELFF. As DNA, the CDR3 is TGCAGCGCTGGTTTGGGGCGAGGCACCGGGGAGCTGTTTTTT.

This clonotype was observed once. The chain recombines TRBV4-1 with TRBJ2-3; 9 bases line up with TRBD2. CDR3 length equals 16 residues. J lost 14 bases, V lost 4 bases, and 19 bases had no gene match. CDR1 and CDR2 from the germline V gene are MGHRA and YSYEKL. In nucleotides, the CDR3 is TGCGCCAGCAGCCCCTCAGCGGGGGGTTTGTCACTCGTGGGGTATTTT. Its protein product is CASSPSAGGLSLVGYF.

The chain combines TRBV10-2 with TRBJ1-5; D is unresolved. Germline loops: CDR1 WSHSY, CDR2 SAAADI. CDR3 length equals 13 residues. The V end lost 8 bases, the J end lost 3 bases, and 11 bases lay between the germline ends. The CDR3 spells CASSGSFNQPQHF. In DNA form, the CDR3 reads TGCGCCAGCTCCGGTAGTTTCAATCAGCCCCAGCATTTT.

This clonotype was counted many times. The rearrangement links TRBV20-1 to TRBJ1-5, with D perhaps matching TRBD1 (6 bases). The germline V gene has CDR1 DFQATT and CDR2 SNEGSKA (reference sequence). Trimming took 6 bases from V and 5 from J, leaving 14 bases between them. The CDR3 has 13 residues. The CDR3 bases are TGCAGTGCCGCCCGGGGGCTTGATCAGCCCCAGCATTTT. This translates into CSAARGLDQPQHF.

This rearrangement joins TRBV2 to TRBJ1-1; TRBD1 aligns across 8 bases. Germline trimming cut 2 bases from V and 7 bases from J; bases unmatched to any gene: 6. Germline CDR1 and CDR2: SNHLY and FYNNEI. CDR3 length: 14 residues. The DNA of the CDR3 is TGTGCCAGCAGTGAATCGACAGGGGCTAATGAAGCTTTCTTT. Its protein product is CASSESTGANEAFF.